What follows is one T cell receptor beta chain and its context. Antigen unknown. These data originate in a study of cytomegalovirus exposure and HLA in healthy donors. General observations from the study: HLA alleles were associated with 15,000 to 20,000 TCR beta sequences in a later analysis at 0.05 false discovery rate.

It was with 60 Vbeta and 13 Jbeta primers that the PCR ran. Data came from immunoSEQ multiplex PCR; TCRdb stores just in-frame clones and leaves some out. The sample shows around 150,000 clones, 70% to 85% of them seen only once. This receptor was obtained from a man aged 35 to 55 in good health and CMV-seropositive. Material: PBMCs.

In DNA form, the CDR3 reads TGTGCCAGCAGCCTACAACTAGCGGGGGCCCAAGATACGCAGTATTTT. Translating gives CASSLQLAGAQDTQYF. This rearrangement joins TRBV7-7 to TRBJ2-3; 11 nucleotides line up with TRBD2. The CDR3 extends over 16 amino acids. Germline-derived CDR1 and CDR2 are SSHAT and FNYEAQ (reference sequence). Trimming at V came to 5 bases and at J to 5 bases, leaving 9 bases not matched to a gene.